These 28 T cell receptor beta chains share one sample of origin, sequenced in a study of cytomegalovirus exposure and HLA in healthy donors. The PCR made use of 60 Vbeta and 13 Jbeta primers. Assay used: immunoSEQ multiplex PCR; TCRdb lists only in-frame clones, some missing. There are 75,000 to 100,000 clones in the sample; 60% to 80% occur only once, and about 3.3% lies in the top ten. The sample was PBMCs. Every receptor here comes from a man between 35 and 55 years old in good health and CMV-seronegative.

The chain uses TRBV2 and TRBJ1-1; D call uncertain. This CDR3 comprises 14 residues. V lost 5 bases and J 2 bases, leaving 12 bases between the germline ends. The germline gives CDR1 SNHLY, CDR2 FYNNEI. The CDR3, as DNA: TGTGCCAGCAGTTATGGACGGGGAAACACTGAAGCTTTCTTT. Its protein product is CASSYGRGNTEAFF. The full variable domain, with the rest looked up from reference TRBV2 and TRBJ1-1, is EPEVTQTPSHQVTQMGQEVILRCVPISNHLYFYWYRQILGQKVEFLVSFYNNEISEKSEIFDDQFSVERPDGSNFTLKIRSTKLEDSAMYFCASSYGRGNTEAFFGQGTRLTVV.

This clone came up once. The chain has TRBV7-9 and TRBJ2-7, with D possibly being TRBD1 (5 bases). The CDR3 consists of 13 residues. Per the germline V gene, CDR1 is SEHNR and CDR2 is FQNEAQ (reference sequence). The V gene lost 5 bases and the J gene lost 6 bases, with 14 bases spanning the gap. CDR3 sequence: CASSPGLFGEQYF. The CDR3, as DNA: TGTGCCAGCAGCCCAGGGCTATTCGGCGAGCAGTACTTC.

This chain uses TRBV9 with TRBJ1-5; possible D gene TRBD1, 5 bases. Trimming took 0 bases from V and 10 from J, leaving 14 bases between them. The CDR3 loop spans 14 amino acids. The germline gives CDR1 SGDLS, CDR2 YYNGEE. This CDR3 reads CASSVATSGGPQHF. DNA of the CDR3: TGTGCCAGCAGCGTAGCTACATCGGGGGGTCCCCAGCATTTT.

The V and J genes are TRBV5-4 and TRBJ2-7, with D possibly TRBD1 on 5 matching bases. The V gene lost 0 bases and the J gene lost 1 base, with 8 bases spanning the gap. CDR3 length: 14 residues. Germline V gives CDR1 SGHNT, CDR2 YYREEE (reference sequence). CDR3 sequence reads: CASSLGQSSYEQYF. As DNA, the CDR3 is TGTGCCAGCAGCTTGGGACAGTCTTCCTACGAGCAGTACTTC. The entire variable domain, with the rest obtained from reference TRBV5-4 and TRBJ2-7, is as follows: ETGVTQSPTHLIKTRGQQVTLRCSSQSGHNTVSWYQQALGQGPQFIFQYYREEENGRGNFPPRFSGLQFPNYSSELNVNALELDDSALYLCASSLGQSSYEQYFGPGTRLTVT.

The chain uses TRBV4-2 and TRBJ2-1; a possible D gene is TRBD2 (5 bases). CDR3 length equals 19 residues. The ends were cut back, 1 base at V and 0 bases at J, with 19 bases in the middle. Per the germline V gene, CDR1 is LGHNA and CDR2 is YNFKEQ. This chain's CDR3 is CASSQAPLLEGSSYNEQFF. Written as DNA, the CDR3 is TGTGCCAGCAGCCAAGCACCACTACTAGAAGGAAGCTCCTACAATGAGCAGTTCTTC.

This clone has a handful of counts. The rearrangement uses TRBV7-2 and TRBJ1-6; a weak D match, TRBD1 (5 bases). The CDR3 contains 14 residues. CDR1 and CDR2 (germline): SGHTA, FQGNSA. V dropped 1 base and J dropped 9 bases, with 10 bases sitting between them. The CDR3 spells CASSLGPQGSPLHF. DNA of the CDR3: TGTGCCAGCAGCTTAGGACCCCAGGGTTCACCCCTCCACTTT.

The CDR3 protein is CASSSRTGLTNEQFF. The CDR3 region has the DNA TGTGCCAGCAGCTCCCGGACAGGGCTTACAAATGAGCAGTTCTTC. This rearrangement joins TRBV7-9 to TRBJ2-1, with TRBD1 identical over 8 bases. With 4 bases clipped from V and 7 bases from J, the junction kept 9 bases outside the gene matches. The CDR3 extends over 15 amino acids. Looked up from germline, CDR1 is SEHNR and CDR2 is FQNEAQ (reference sequence).

V gene TRBV28 combines with J gene TRBJ2-3; D not certain. The CDR3 loop spans 13 amino acids. The germline gives CDR1 MDHEN, CDR2 SYDVKM. V was clipped by 3 bases and J by 3 bases, with 7 bases between them. CDR3 bases: TGTGCCAGCAGTTTGACACCAACAGATACGCAGTATTTT. Translation gives CASSLTPTDTQYF.

V is TRBV5-1 and J is TRBJ1-5, with TRBD1 as a possible D gene (6 bases). This CDR3 is 14 amino acids long. V lost 1 base to trimming and J lost 8 bases, with 13 bases between them. The germline V gene encodes CDR1 SGHRS and CDR2 YFSETQ. The CDR3 sequence: CASSLYAGDEPQHF. As DNA, the CDR3 is TGCGCCAGCAGCTTGTACGCAGGGGACGAGCCCCAGCATTTT.

This rearrangement joins TRBV5-1 to TRBJ2-2, with a tentative D call TRBD1 (6 bases). Trimming shortened V by 1 base and J by 6 bases, and 10 bases separated the two germline ends. Germline values: CDR1 SGHRS, CDR2 YFSETQ. CDR3 length equals 14 residues. The DNA for the CDR3 is TGCGCCAGCAGCTTGAAGGGGGATGCCGGGGAGCTGTTTTTT. Its protein is CASSLKGDAGELFF.

CDR3 protein: CSVADRDPYEQYF. CDR3 DNA: TGCAGCGTGGCCGACAGAGACCCCTACGAGCAGTACTTC. V and J are TRBV29-1 and TRBJ2-7; possibly TRBD1 for D (5 bases). The germline gives CDR1 SQVTM, CDR2 ANQGSEA. V lost 6 bases, J lost 2 bases, and 14 bases lay in between. CDR3 size: 13 residues.

This clone turned up a few times. The chain joins TRBV6-1 to TRBJ1-1, with D unclear. Per the germline V gene, CDR1 is MNHNS and CDR2 is SASEGT. The CDR3 loop spans 12 amino acids. The ends were cut back, 4 bases at V and 6 bases at J, with 9 bases in the middle. The DNA of the CDR3 is TGTGCCAGCAGTGGTATACACCCTGAAGCTTTCTTT. Its translation: CASSGIHPEAFF.

The V call is TRBV2, the J call TRBJ2-5, with 11 nucleotides matching TRBD2. The CDR3 covers 14 residues. Germline CDR1 and CDR2: SNHLY and FYNNEI. With 8 bases clipped from V and 4 bases from J, the junction kept 6 bases outside the gene matches. Written as DNA, the CDR3 is TGTGCCAGCGGACCGGGACTAGCGGTAGAGACCCAGTACTTC. It encodes CASGPGLAVETQYF.

V is TRBV4-2 and J is TRBJ1-2; 7 bases are a match to TRBD1. CDR3 length equals 17 residues. Germline assignment: CDR1 LGHNA and CDR2 YNFKEQ. Unmatched junction bases numbered 14, after V lost 2 bases and J lost 5 bases. The CDR3 reads CASSQRGRQGVGYGYTF. The CDR3 nucleotides read TGTGCCAGCAGCCAAAGGGGAAGGCAGGGGGTAGGGTATGGCTACACCTTC.

The chain uses TRBV5-1 and TRBJ1-2; possible D gene TRBD1, 6 bases. Trimming stripped 3 bases from V and 4 bases from J, with 16 bases between. The CDR3 consists of 15 residues. Germline V gene data show CDR1 as SGHRS and CDR2 as YFSETQ. The CDR3 region has the DNA TGCGCCAGCAGCTGGGGGCAGGGGAAGGGCTATGGCTACACCTTC. Amino acid sequence: CASSWGQGKGYGYTF. Full variable domain (missing parts from reference TRBV5-1 and TRBJ1-2): KAGVTQTPRYLIKTRGQQVTLSCSPISGHRSVSWYQQTPGQGLQFLFEYFSETQRNKGNFPGRFSGRQFSNSRSEMNVSTLELGDSALYLCASSWGQGKGYGYTFGSGTRLTVV.

J is TRBJ2-7 and V is TRBV7-2; possible D gene TRBD1, 5 bases. Germline-derived CDR1 and CDR2 are SGHTA and FQGNSA. Trimming took off 4 bases at V and 0 bases at J, with 10 bases between the two ends. This CDR3 has 14 amino acids. DNA of the CDR3: TGTGCCAGCAGCTCTCAGGGCATCTCCTACGAGCAGTACTTC. Residues: CASSSQGISYEQYF. Filled out from reference TRBV7-2 and TRBJ2-7, the complete variable domain reads GAGVSQSPSNKVTEKGKDVELRCDPISGHTALYWYRQSLGQGLEFLIYFQGNSAPDKSGLPSDRFSAERTGGSVSTLTIQRTQQEDSAVYLCASSSQGISYEQYFGPGTRLTVT.

V gene TRBV7-8 combines with J gene TRBJ2-5, with D maybe TRBD1 (5 bases). The DNA end is more similar to TRBJ2-7, so the J call may be wrong. CDR3 size: 19 residues. Germline V gene data show CDR1 as SGHVS and CDR2 as FQNEAQ. Written as DNA, the CDR3 is TGTGCCAGCAGCTTAAACCGAAGGACATCCGGTCGTAGTTCCTACGAGCAGTACTTC. This codes for CASSLNRRTSGRSSYEQYF.

V usage is TRBV5-4 and J usage is TRBJ1-2, with TRBD1 as a possible D gene (5 bases). Trimming removed 3 bases at V and 1 base at J, with 10 bases between. Germline loops: CDR1 SGHNT, CDR2 YYREEE (reference sequence). This CDR3 comprises 14 residues. CDR3 nucleotide sequence: TGTGCCAGCAGCTCTTACCAGGGTAACTATGGCTACACCTTC. It codes for CASSSYQGNYGYTF.

The chain carries TRBV5-1 and TRBJ2-1; the match to TRBD1 covers 8 bases. Trimming took 0 bases from V and 5 from J; bases not matched to a gene: 7. Germline-derived CDR1 and CDR2 are SGHRS and YFSETQ. The CDR3 covers 16 residues. In nucleotides, the CDR3 is TGCGCCAGCAGCTTGGGGGCCAGGGGGCAAAACAATGAGCAGTTCTTC. This encodes CASSLGARGQNNEQFF.

The chain carries TRBV5-4 and TRBJ2-2, with a weak D call TRBD1 (6 bases). The V and J ends lost 1 base and 5 bases respectively, with 12 bases between them. The CDR3 totals 15 residues. Germline loops: CDR1 SGHNT, CDR2 YYREEE (reference sequence). The CDR3 reads CASSLPGGRTGELFF. Written as DNA, the CDR3 is TGTGCCAGCAGCTTGCCTGGGGGCCGGACCGGGGAGCTGTTTTTT.

This sequence joins TRBV5-5 and TRBJ1-1, with 7 nucleotides matching TRBD1. This CDR3 contains 13 residues. Germline V gene data show CDR1 as SGHKS and CDR2 as YYEKEE (reference sequence). Trimming at V came to 3 bases and at J to 4 bases, leaving 3 bases not matched to a gene. The CDR3 reads CASSSQGSTEAFF. In DNA, the CDR3 is TGTGCCAGCAGCTCACAGGGGTCCACTGAAGCTTTCTTT.

This chain joins TRBV30 and TRBJ1-6; 9 positions match TRBD1. V trimming: 6 bases; J trimming: 7 bases; junction bases outside the gene matches: 4. CDR1 and CDR2 from the germline V gene are GTSNPN and SVGIG (reference sequence). CDR3 length: 13 amino acids. CDR3 sequence reads: CACRQGGNSPLHF. In DNA form, the CDR3 reads TGTGCCTGCAGACAGGGGGGAAATTCACCCCTCCACTTT.

The chain is built from TRBV15 and TRBJ1-1; 12 bases map to TRBD1. Germline V lookup: CDR1 LNHNV, CDR2 YYDKDF (reference sequence). The CDR3 is made up of 16 amino acids. The V and J ends lost 5 bases and 6 bases, in that order; junction bases with no gene match: 10. The CDR3 DNA follows: TGTGCCACCAGCGGGACAGGGGGCCTCCCTAGGCCTGAAGCTTTCTTT. Its protein product is CATSGTGGLPRPEAFF.

The V call is TRBV28, the J call TRBJ1-6; 7 bases line up with TRBD1. This CDR3 region has 15 residues. Germline assignment: CDR1 MDHEN and CDR2 SYDVKM. Trimming removed 3 bases from V and 6 bases from J; junction bases left unmatched: 5. The CDR3 DNA is TGTGCCAGCAGTTTCGCGGGACAGACTAATTCACCCCTCCACTTT. It yields the protein CASSFAGQTNSPLHF. Full variable domain (rest looked up from reference TRBV28 and TRBJ1-6): DVKVTQSSRYLVKRTGEKVFLECVQDMDHENMFWYRQDPGLGLRLIYFSYDVKMKEKGDIPEGYSVSREKKERFSLILESASTNQTSMYLCASSFAGQTNSPLHFGNGTRLTVT.

The chain is built from TRBV19 and TRBJ1-1, with D maybe TRBD1 (5 bases). Per germline, CDR1 LNHDA and CDR2 SQIVND (reference sequence). This CDR3 has 15 amino acids. With 4 bases removed from V and 1 base from J, the gap between germline ends came to 13 bases. The CDR3 protein is CASSTGGLANTEAFF. Here the CDR3 DNA reads TGTGCCAGTAGTACGGGGGGACTCGCGAACACTGAAGCTTTCTTT. Looking up the rest from reference TRBV19 and TRBJ1-1 gives the full variable domain: DGGITQSPKYLFRKEGQNVTLSCEQNLNHDAMYWYRQDPGQGLRLIYYSQIVNDFQKGDIAEGYSVSREKKESFPLTVTSAQKNPTAFYLCASSTGGLANTEAFFGQGTRLTVV.

V gene TRBV5-1 combines with J gene TRBJ1-1; tentative D call: TRBD1 (6 bases). The germline V gene encodes CDR1 SGHRS and CDR2 YFSETQ. The V gene lost 4 bases and the J gene lost 9 bases, with 19 bases spanning the gap. The CDR3 loop spans 14 amino acids. The CDR3 protein is CASSMEGQSLQAFF. In DNA, the CDR3 is TGCGCCAGCAGCATGGAAGGACAGTCTCTACAAGCTTTCTTT.

This chain connects TRBV2 to TRBJ2-5, with TRBD2 identical over 11 bases. V was clipped by 7 bases and J by 5 bases; unmatched bases: 9. CDR1 and CDR2 (germline): SNHLY, FYNNEI. The CDR3 has 15 residues. CDR3 sequence: CASIKGGLAGETQYF. The CDR3 coding sequence is TGTGCCAGCATCAAGGGTGGACTAGCGGGTGAGACCCAGTACTTC.

This chain joins TRBV7-8 and TRBJ1-1; no definite D call. CDR1 is SGHVS and CDR2 is FQNEAQ in the germline V gene. This CDR3 comprises 12 residues. The V end lost 5 bases, the J end lost 2 bases, and 6 bases lay between the germline ends. CDR3 in DNA: TGTGCCAGCAGCATTGGCAACACTGAAGCTTTCTTT. Its translation: CASSIGNTEAFF.